The 29 T cell receptor beta chains reported below all come from one sample, sequenced in a study of T cell changes during pregnancy in multiple sclerosis. Sequencing used immunoSEQ multiplex PCR; TCRdb keeps in-frame clones, though not all of them. The sample lists under 150,000 clones, about 95% occurring once. Sequenced here: peripheral blood, sampled after pregnancy. All receptors derive from a female donor with multiple sclerosis, enrolled in a pregnancy study.

This chain links TRBV10-3 with TRBJ2-2, with TRBD1 identical over 7 bases. The germline V gene encodes CDR1 ENHRY and CDR2 SYGVKD. Trimming at V came to 7 bases and at J to 2 bases, leaving 7 bases not matched to a gene. The CDR3 is 15 residues long. For the CDR3, the DNA is TGTGCCATCAATAGAGACAGGGTAAACACCGGGGAGCTGTTTTTT. As protein: CAINRDRVNTGELFF.

The chain uses TRBV19 and TRBJ2-5; 11 bases are shared with TRBD2. The CDR3 runs 16 residues. CDR1 is LNHDA, CDR2 SQIVND, per germline (reference sequence). After removal of 5 bases from V and 2 bases from J, the junction contained 7 bases not matched to a gene. CDR3 residues: CASSFGRLAGQETQYF. The CDR3 bases are TGTGCCAGTAGTTTCGGGCGACTAGCGGGACAAGAGACCCAGTACTTC.

This chain uses TRBV28 with TRBJ1-2; 8 bases match TRBD1. The CDR3 has 16 residues. The germline gives CDR1 MDHEN, CDR2 SYDVKM. J gave up 1 base and V 5 bases, and 9 bases lay outside the gene matches. This chain's CDR3 is CASSPSSTGDNYGYTF. CDR3 bases: TGTGCCAGCAGTCCCTCATCGACAGGGGATAACTATGGCTACACCTTC.

J is TRBJ1-1 and V is TRBV6-5, with D hard to call. The V and J ends lost 0 bases and 6 bases respectively, with 11 bases between them. The V gene's germline CDR1 is MNHEY and CDR2 SVGAGI. This CDR3 has 14 amino acids. The DNA for the CDR3 is TGTGCCAGCAGTTACTCTGAGCTCGGGGCTGAAGCTTTCTTT. Protein sequence: CASSYSELGAEAFF.

This rearrangement joins TRBV5-6 to TRBJ2-3; 15 bases match TRBD2. The germline CDR1 and CDR2 sequences are SGHDT and YYEEEE. The CDR3 is made up of 18 amino acids. Trimming at V came to 4 bases and at J to 5 bases, leaving 11 bases not matched to a gene. CDR3 residues: CASSPRTSGRAWQDTQYF. Written as DNA, the CDR3 is TGTGCCAGCAGCCCAAGGACTAGCGGGAGGGCCTGGCAAGATACGCAGTATTTT.

The V and J genes are TRBV7-9 and TRBJ2-7; TRBD2 aligns across 7 bases. Germline CDR1 is SEHNR and CDR2 is FQNEAQ (reference sequence). This CDR3 has 15 amino acids. Unmatched junction bases numbered 9, after V lost 5 bases and J lost 2 bases. DNA for the CDR3: TGTGCCAGCAGCCGAACTGGACTAGTTACCTACGAGCAGTACTTC. Translating gives CASSRTGLVTYEQYF.

The chain combines TRBV4-3 with TRBJ2-2; 13 positions match TRBD2. The CDR3 has 22 residues. The germline gives CDR1 LGHNA, CDR2 YSLEER. Unmatched junction bases numbered 15, after V lost 0 bases and J lost 2 bases. As DNA, the CDR3 is TGCGCCAGCAGCCAAGAAGACCTCCCTCTACTAGCGGGAGGGCCCAACACCGGGGAGCTGTTTTTT. Its translation: CASSQEDLPLLAGGPNTGELFF.

The chain joins TRBV28 to TRBJ2-1, with TRBD2 matching over 11 bases. CDR3 length: 16 amino acids. Germline CDR1 MDHEN, CDR2 SYDVKM. Losses at the gene ends were 4 bases for V and 12 bases for J; bases not matched to a gene: 14. CDR3 protein: CASSSLTGLAVYGQFF. The CDR3 nucleotides are TGTGCCAGCAGTTCCCTGACGGGACTAGCGGTATATGGGCAGTTCTTC. Full variable domain (remainder filled in from reference TRBV28 and TRBJ2-1): DVKVTQSSRYLVKRTGEKVFLECVQDMDHENMFWYRQDPGLGLRLIYFSYDVKMKEKGDIPEGYSVSREKKERFSLILESASTNQTSMYLCASSSLTGLAVYGQFFGPGTRLTVL.

This rearrangement joins TRBV7-2 to TRBJ1-2; tentatively, D is TRBD1 (6 bases). Germline V CDR1 and CDR2: SGHTA, FQGNSA. Trimming left V 2 bases short and J 4 bases short, with 11 bases between. The CDR3 extends over 14 amino acids. The CDR3 bases are TGTGCCAGCAGCTTACTTGGGGGCCCCTATGGCTACACCTTC. Translating gives CASSLLGGPYGYTF.

The J gene is TRBJ1-2, the V gene TRBV2; 10 nucleotides match TRBD1. The germline V gene encodes CDR1 SNHLY and CDR2 FYNNEI. With 6 bases clipped from V and 6 bases from J, the junction kept 7 bases outside the gene matches. The CDR3 runs to 14 residues. The CDR3: CASSDPGQGNGYTF. The CDR3 DNA sequence: TGTGCCAGCAGCGACCCGGGACAGGGGAATGGCTACACCTTC.

V usage is TRBV27 and J usage is TRBJ2-6, with TRBD1 identical over 7 bases. Per germline, CDR1 MNHEY and CDR2 SMNVEV (reference sequence). V was pared by 2 bases and J by 0 bases, with 4 bases of the junction left unmatched. The CDR3 length is 17 residues. The CDR3 coding sequence is TGTGCCAGCAGTTTACGGGGACAGTTCTCTGGGGCCAACGTCCTGACTTTC. It translates to CASSLRGQFSGANVLTF.

The chain uses TRBV18 and TRBJ2-3; TRBD1 aligns across 8 bases. The length of the CDR3 is 15 residues. J was trimmed by 1 base and V by 3 bases; bases with no gene match: 3. CDR1 and CDR2 from the germline V gene are KGHSH and LQKENI. DNA for the CDR3: TGTGCCAGCTCACCCAGGGGGCGAGGCACAGATACGCAGTATTTT. As protein: CASSPRGRGTDTQYF. The full variable domain, rest sourced from reference TRBV18 and TRBJ2-3, is NAGVMQNPRHLVRRRGQEARLRCSPMKGHSHVYWYRQLPEEGLKFMVYLQKENIIDESGMPKERFSAEFPKEGPSILRIQQVVRGDSAAYFCASSPRGRGTDTQYFGPGTRLTVL.

The V and J genes are TRBV7-9 and TRBJ2-6; 9 bases are shared with TRBD2. The CDR3 loop spans 18 amino acids. After removal of 3 bases from V and 2 bases from J, the junction contained 8 bases not matched to a gene. Looked up from germline, CDR1 is SEHNR and CDR2 is FQNEAQ (reference sequence). The CDR3 DNA reads as TGTGCCAGCAGCTTTTATCGTTCTAGCGGGACTGGGGCCAACGTCCTGACTTTC. It specifies CASSFYRSSGTGANVLTF.

This rearrangement joins TRBV18 to TRBJ1-1, with D possibly TRBD1 on 6 matching bases. The germline CDR1 and CDR2 sequences are KGHSH and LQKENI. This CDR3 has 14 amino acids. Deletions cut 0 bases from V and 1 base from J, with 6 bases between. CDR3 coding DNA: TGTGCCAGCTCACCACCGACAGGGAACACTGAAGCTTTCTTT. It is translated as CASSPPTGNTEAFF. The whole variable domain, filled in from reference TRBV18 and TRBJ1-1, reads NAGVMQNPRHLVRRRGQEARLRCSPMKGHSHVYWYRQLPEEGLKFMVYLQKENIIDESGMPKERFSAEFPKEGPSILRIQQVVRGDSAAYFCASSPPTGNTEAFFGQGTRLTVV.

This clone was recorded once. V gene TRBV18 combines with J gene TRBJ2-4; 14 bases agree with TRBD2. Trimming took 4 bases from V and 2 from J; bases not matched to a gene: 10. Germline values: CDR1 KGHSH, CDR2 LQKENI. This CDR3 contains 19 residues. Here the CDR3 reads CASSLGLAGEGGTKNIQYF. CDR3 nucleotides: TGTGCCAGCTCACTGGGACTAGCGGGAGAAGGGGGGACCAAAAACATTCAGTACTTC.

The chain recombines TRBV27 with TRBJ2-1; 10 bases are shared with TRBD2. The length of the CDR3 is 15 residues. Per germline, CDR1 MNHEY and CDR2 SMNVEV (reference sequence). The ends lost 9 bases at V and 4 bases at J; junction bases unmatched: 9. CDR3 DNA sequence: TGTGCCAGTCGAAGGGGGACTAGCGTTTACAATGAGCAGTTCTTC. This sequence encodes CASRRGTSVYNEQFF.

The V call is TRBV5-8, the J call TRBJ2-3, with 9 bases lining up with TRBD2. Germline values: CDR1 SGHTS, CDR2 YDEGEE. This CDR3 contains 15 residues. V trimming: 4 bases; J trimming: 1 base; junction bases outside the gene matches: 4. In nucleotides, the CDR3 is TGTGCCAGCAGCCGTAGCGGGAGCGGCACAGATACGCAGTATTTT. Its translation: CASSRSGSGTDTQYF.

The chain uses TRBV7-2 and TRBJ2-3; a possible D gene is TRBD2 (5 bases). Trimming cost V 4 bases and J 2 bases, with 22 bases left between them. The germline CDR1 and CDR2 sequences are SGHTA and FQGNSA. The CDR3 has 18 residues. CDR3 coding DNA: TGTGCCAGCAGCTCGTCCCCTGGAGTAGCGAGGGACACAGATACGCAGTATTTT. This translates into CASSSSPGVARDTDTQYF.

V and J are TRBV7-3 and TRBJ2-3; perhaps TRBD2 as D (5 bases). Trimming pared 6 bases from V and 4 bases from J, leaving 14 bases between. The CDR3 covers 14 residues. Germline CDR1 is SGHTA and CDR2 is FQGTGA. The CDR3 DNA reads TGTGCCAGCAGTTCCGGACTCGGGTCAGATACGCAGTATTTT. Translated, it gives CASSSGLGSDTQYF. Full variable domain (rest looked up from reference TRBV7-3 and TRBJ2-3): GAGVSQTPSNKVTEKGKYVELRCDPISGHTALYWYRQSLGQGPEFLIYFQGTGAADDSGLPNDRFFAVRPEGSVSTLKIQRTERGDSAVYLCASSSGLGSDTQYFGPGTRLTVL.

The chain employs TRBV11-3 and TRBJ2-7; 8 bases line up with TRBD1. The germline V gene has CDR1 SGHNT and CDR2 YENEEA. This CDR3 contains 17 residues. V lost 1 base and J lost 3; bases outside the gene matches: 11. The CDR3 sequence: CASSLGGPGQVFYEQYF. The CDR3 DNA is TGTGCCAGCAGCTTAGGCGGGCCGGGACAGGTGTTCTACGAGCAGTACTTC.

This sequence joins TRBV7-2 and TRBJ2-7; TRBD1 matches at 7 bases. The V and J ends lost 1 base and 6 bases, in that order; junction bases with no gene match: 6. The CDR3 runs 14 residues. Germline V gene data show CDR1 as SGHTA and CDR2 as FQGNSA. CDR3 in DNA: TGTGCCAGCAGCTTAGTAACAGGGGTAGGCGAGCAGTACTTC. Its translation is CASSLVTGVGEQYF.

The V call is TRBV9, the J call TRBJ2-2; D is perhaps TRBD2 (6 bases). CDR1 and CDR2 from the germline V gene are SGDLS and YYNGEE. The CDR3 is 15 amino acids. The V end was cut by 0 bases, the J end by 4 bases, with 10 bases between. As DNA, the CDR3 is TGTGCCAGCAGCGTAGACGGGAGAGGCACCGGGGAGCTGTTTTTT. Encoded protein: CASSVDGRGTGELFF. Variable domain in full (rest from reference TRBV9 and TRBJ2-2): DSGVTQTPKHLITATGQRVTLRCSPRSGDLSVYWYQQSLDQGLQFLIQYYNGEERAKGNILERFSAQQFPDLHSELNLSSLELGDSALYFCASSVDGRGTGELFFGEGSRLTVL.

V and J are TRBV6-1 and TRBJ1-4; 7 bases agree with TRBD1. V lost 1 base and J lost 5; bases outside the gene matches: 7. This CDR3 has 16 residues. The V gene's germline CDR1 is MNHNS and CDR2 SASEGT. The CDR3 loop reads CASSEGPTGKNEKLFF. In nucleotides, the CDR3 is TGTGCCAGCAGTGAAGGACCGACAGGGAAAAATGAAAAACTGTTTTTT.

The genes are TRBV15 and TRBJ1-2, with no clear D. Trimming cost V 1 base and J 4 bases, with 10 bases left between them. Germline V gene lookup returns CDR1 LNHNV and CDR2 YYDKDF (reference sequence). This CDR3 spans 14 amino acids. Here the CDR3 reads CATSRGSGSYGYTF. The DNA for the CDR3 is TGTGCCACCAGCAGAGGGTCAGGTTCCTATGGCTACACCTTC.

The chain recombines TRBV10-3 with TRBJ1-2; D may be TRBD1 (6 bases). Deletions cut 6 bases from V and 8 bases from J, with 16 bases between. There are 13 residues in the CDR3. Germline CDR1 is ENHRY and CDR2 is SYGVKD. CDR3 residues: CAIRQVGAAGYTF. CDR3 bases: TGTGCCATCAGGCAGGTGGGGGCAGCCGGCTACACCTTC.

The CDR3 loop is CASSPGTGSNQPQHF. The DNA for the CDR3 is TGTGCCAGCAGTCCCGGGACAGGGAGCAATCAGCCCCAGCATTTT. V gene TRBV27 combines with J gene TRBJ1-5; 9 nucleotides match TRBD1. The germline V gene encodes CDR1 MNHEY and CDR2 SMNVEV (reference sequence). There are 15 residues in the CDR3. J gave up 1 base and V 5 bases, and 3 bases lay outside the gene matches.

Only a few counts were recorded for this clone. The chain joins TRBV5-1 to TRBJ1-1, with D perhaps matching TRBD1 (6 bases). The V end lost 4 bases, the J end lost 1 base, and 14 bases lay between the germline ends. This CDR3 is built from 15 residues. Germline CDR1 SGHRS, CDR2 YFSETQ. CDR3 protein: CASSGEGVGNTEAFF. The CDR3 region has the DNA TGCGCCAGCAGCGGTGAGGGGGTAGGGAACACTGAAGCTTTCTTT.

This rearrangement joins TRBV5-1 to TRBJ2-6; unclear D gene. Germline CDR1 SGHRS, CDR2 YFSETQ. The CDR3 totals 15 residues. V lost 1 base and J lost 0, with 5 bases in between. CDR3 in amino acids: CASSLPLSGANVLTF. The CDR3 DNA sequence: TGCGCCAGCAGCTTGCCTCTCTCTGGGGCCAACGTCCTGACTTTC.

The chain uses TRBV9 and TRBJ1-1; D is ambiguous. CDR1 and CDR2 from the germline V gene are SGDLS and YYNGEE. V lost 2 bases and J 5 bases, leaving 4 bases between the germline ends. This CDR3 is 11 amino acids long. This CDR3 reads CASSVKTEAFF. CDR3 nucleotide sequence: TGTGCCAGCAGCGTTAAAACTGAAGCTTTCTTT. The full variable domain, its missing parts supplied by reference TRBV9 and TRBJ1-1, is DSGVTQTPKHLITATGQRVTLRCSPRSGDLSVYWYQQSLDQGLQFLIQYYNGEERAKGNILERFSAQQFPDLHSELNLSSLELGDSALYFCASSVKTEAFFGQGTRLTVV.